This TCR beta chain comes out of a study of blood T cell repertoires in COVID-19. The wider study: Sites across the United States, Italy and Spain contributed samples from acute and convalescent COVID-19.

As processed by the authors: From reference gene primer amplification, estimates of nucleated cell counts were derived. Using immunoSEQ multiplex PCR, the repertoire was profiled, and TCRdb retains in-frame clones only, with some absent. That table is the source of V, J and clone size, and D and trimming were worked out from the DNA. The sample has about 64,000 clones; 75% to 95% are singletons. Germline V lookup: CDR1 LNHDA, CDR2 SQIVND (reference sequence). This CDR3 contains 13 residues. The V gene end was trimmed by 8 bases and the J gene end by 6 bases; junction bases not matched to a gene: 6. The receptor was isolated from a woman of 80 years or more with active COVID-19. Sequenced sample: peripheral blood. This chain joins TRBV19 and TRBJ2-2, with 7 bases aligning to TRBD2. CDR3 bases: TGTGCCAGTCCTGGGAGGGTTCCCGGGGAGCTGTTTTTT. Protein sequence: CASPGRVPGELFF.